This TCR beta chain was observed in a study of blood T cell repertoires in COVID-19. Study at large: PBMCs, B-cell-depleted T cells, or T cells provided the cDNA or gDNA that made up the material.

V was clipped by 0 bases and J by 4 bases, with 4 bases between them. The CDR3 covers 13 residues. Germline V gives CDR1 SGDLS, CDR2 YYNGEE. Libraries were prepared by immunoSEQ multiplex PCR; TCRdb keeps only in-frame clonotypes and omits some of them. The table lists about 220,000 clones, 82% of them singletons. The source is a woman between 65 and 79 years old with COVID-19, enrolled during active disease. The sequenced sample consisted of peripheral blood. This chain connects TRBV9 to TRBJ2-2, with no clear D. The CDR3 DNA follows: TGTGCCAGCAGCGTAGCGGGCACCGGGGAGCTGTTTTTT. It encodes CASSVAGTGELFF.